These T cell receptor beta chains were read from a single sample in a study of cytomegalovirus exposure and HLA in healthy donors. TCRdb's table, derived via immunoSEQ multiplex PCR, lists solely in-frame clones and lacks some. This sample has over 100,000 clones; 74% occur once, and the top ten carry about 4.9%. Sequenced sample: PBMCs. The receptors come from a man aged 30 to 39 in good health and CMV-seropositive. Both conserved end residues are part of each CDR3. A D gene is named only where the DNA matches it firmly. The size field is filled for only some rows; it gives once, few, many or a size class.

j_gene	d_gene	abundance	v_gene	CDR3nt	CDR3aa
TRBJ1-3	NA	NA	TRBV2	TGTGCCAGCGGGTTGGGACTGATCTCTGGAAACACCATATATTTT	CASGLGLISGNTIYF
TRBJ1-6	TRBD1	NA	TRBV30	TGTGCCTGGAGCGGGACAGATTCTAGTTCACCCCTCCACTTT	CAWSGTDSSSPLHF
TRBJ2-7	NA	NA	TRBV9	TGTGCCAGCAGCGTAGGAGGGTACTCCTACGAGCAGTACTTC	CASSVGGYSYEQYF
TRBJ1-5	NA	NA	TRBV6-5	TGTGCCAGCAGGCCTCGAGGAGGAAGCAATCAGCCCCAGCATTTT	CASRPRGGSNQPQHF
TRBJ2-7	TRBD2	NA	TRBV4-2	TGTGCCAGCAGCCAAGATGGGACTAGCGGGGGGAGCGAGCAGTACTTC	CASSQDGTSGGSEQYF
TRBJ2-7	TRBD2	NA	TRBV6-1	TGTGCCAGCAGTGAATGGACTAGCTCCTACGAGCAGTACTTC	CASSEWTSSYEQYF
TRBJ2-2	TRBD2	NA	TRBV19	TGTGCCAGTAGTGACTTAGCGGGGGTTAACACCGGGGAGCTGTTTTTT	CASSDLAGVNTGELFF
TRBJ2-7	TRBD1	NA	TRBV27	TGTGCCAGCAGTCGACAGGGGGGGGCCTACGAGCAGTACTTC	CASSRQGGAYEQYF
TRBJ2-1	NA	NA	TRBV5-3	TGTGCCAGAAGCTTGTGGCCGAAGGAGCAGTTCTTC	CARSLWPKEQFF
TRBJ2-3	TRBD2	NA	TRBV7-2	TGTGCCAGCAGCTTAGTAGGGACTAGTAGAACGCAGTATTTT	CASSLVGTSRTQYF
TRBJ1-2	TRBD1	NA	TRBV30	TGTGCCTGGAGCCCCGGACAGGCCGTCTACTATGGCTACACCTTC	CAWSPGQAVYYGYTF
TRBJ2-4	TRBD1	once	TRBV7-9	TGTGCCAGCAGCTTAGCTCAGGGGGCGTTTAAAAACATTCAGTACTTC	CASSLAQGAFKNIQYF
TRBJ1-5	NA	medium-sized	TRBV5-5	TGTGCCAGCAGCTCCGGGACTGCCGACAATCAGCCCCAGCATTTT	CASSSGTADNQPQHF
TRBJ1-1	NA	NA	TRBV10-2	TGCGCCAGCAGTGACAACATGAACACTGAAGCTTTCTTT	CASSDNMNTEAFF
TRBJ2-2	NA	few	TRBV7-8	TGTGCCAGCAGCTTAGAGACAGGGAACACCGGGGAGCTGTTTTTT	CASSLETGNTGELFF
TRBJ2-7	TRBD1	NA	TRBV7-6	TGTGCCAGCAGCCCATCCGGGACAGGAAGCTTCGGAAGCGAGCAGTACTTC	CASSPSGTGSFGSEQYF
TRBJ1-2	NA	NA	TRBV27	TGTGCCAGCAGTCCCGGAGGGCCTAACTATGGCTACACCTTC	CASSPGGPNYGYTF
TRBJ1-5	NA	few	TRBV6-6	TGTGCCAGCATGACAGGTCTTAATCAGCCCCAGCATTTT	CASMTGLNQPQHF
TRBJ2-1	NA	NA	TRBV2	TGTGCCAGCAGTCCCCAAACGGGCTCCTACAATGAGCAGTTCTTC	CASSPQTGSYNEQFF
TRBJ2-7	NA	NA	TRBV28	TGTGCCAGCAGTGCCGGGTCCCTCTACGAGCAGTACTTC	CASSAGSLYEQYF
TRBJ2-5	TRBD1	NA	TRBV2	TGTGCCAGCAGGATGGGACAGCAAGAGACCCAGTACTTC	CASRMGQQETQYF
TRBJ2-3	NA	NA	TRBV27	TGTGCCAGCAGTTCCCTAAGGACAACGGGCACAGATACGCAGTATTTT	CASSSLRTTGTDTQYF
TRBJ2-2	NA	NA	TRBV25-1	TGTGCCAGCAGTGGGGAGACGGTATTCACCGGGGAGCTGTTTTTT	CASSGETVFTGELFF
TRBJ2-5	TRBD2	NA	TRBV9	TGTGCCAGCAGCGTAGAGACTAGCGGGGGGGAGACCCAGTACTTC	CASSVETSGGETQYF
TRBJ2-1	TRBD2	NA	TRBV28	TGTGCCAGCAGTCTACCGGGACTAGCGGGGCGTAATGAGCAGTTCTTC	CASSLPGLAGRNEQFF
TRBJ1-5	NA	NA	TRBV27	TGTGCCAGCAGTTTCAAAGGGGGAAGGGATCAGCCCCAGCATTTT	CASSFKGGRDQPQHF
TRBJ2-7	TRBD2	NA	TRBV7-2	TGTGCCAGCAGCCCCCGGGAGGGCGAGCAGTACTTC	CASSPREGEQYF
TRBJ1-1	NA	NA	TRBV11-2	TGTGCCACCCGCGGACGGTTGAGCGGGATGAACACTGAAGCTTTCTTT	CATRGRLSGMNTEAFF
TRBJ1-2	NA	once	TRBV5-1	TGCGCCAGCAGCTCGACAGGAGTAGCTAACTATGGCTACACCTTC	CASSSTGVANYGYTF
TRBJ1-1	NA	NA	TRBV13	TGTGCCAGCAGGAGGGAAGGCGCTGAAGCTTTCTTT	CASRREGAEAFF